These 21 T cell receptor beta chains were sequenced from one sample in a study of spatial heterogeneity in lung cancer. TCRdb reprocessed the 5' RACE reads via MiXCR and lists one record per CDR3 protein. The repertoire holds more than 35,000 distinct CDR3 sequences, with 5.2% as singletons. Time point in this sample: sample taken at primary tumor resection. Without sorting, whole RNA was sequenced from tumor, nontumor lung or frozen PBMC. The material sequenced was PBMCs, taken at surgery. All receptors come from a female donor with early-stage non-small cell lung cancer.

The V and J genes are TRBV7-9 and TRBJ1-6; D possibly corresponds to TRBD1 (5 bases). Trimming took off 4 bases at V and 8 bases at J, with 9 bases between the two ends. CDR3 length equals 13 residues. Germline V gene sequence: CDR1 SEHNR, CDR2 FQNEAQ (reference sequence). The DNA of the CDR3 is TGTGCCAGCAGCTATTTACAGGATTCACCCCTCCACTTT. Amino acids: CASSYLQDSPLHF.

This clonotype was detected ten times or more. The chain combines TRBV19 with TRBJ2-7, with TRBD1 identical over 11 bases. J was trimmed by 2 bases and V by 10 bases; bases with no gene match: 10. Germline V CDR1 and CDR2: LNHDA, SQIVND (reference sequence). This CDR3 is built from 15 residues. This CDR3 is CATRPGTGGTYEQYF. The CDR3 coding sequence is TGTGCCACCCGCCCCGGGACAGGGGGGACCTACGAGCAGTACTTC.

This clonotype has at least ten counts. V is TRBV5-1 and J is TRBJ2-5; the match to TRBD1 covers 7 bases. Germline V lookup: CDR1 SGHRS, CDR2 YFSETQ. V dropped 4 bases and J dropped 0; count of bases not matched to a gene: 6. CDR3 length: 15 amino acids. The CDR3 DNA sequence: TGCGCCAGCAGCGGTTTGGGACAGTACCAAGAGACCCAGTACTTC. Translating gives CASSGLGQYQETQYF.

This clonotype has ten or more counts. The chain carries TRBV3-1 and TRBJ1-1; TRBD1 is a possible D gene (6 bases). The CDR3 is 15 amino acids. Trimming stripped 1 base from V and 4 bases from J, with 13 bases between. Germline-derived CDR1 and CDR2 are LGHDT and YNNKEL (reference sequence). DNA for the CDR3: TGTGCCAGCAGCCAAGGATTGGGGGCTAGCACTGAAGCTTTCTTT. Translating it yields CASSQGLGASTEAFF.

Ten or more counts support this clonotype. The V gene is TRBV18, the J gene TRBJ2-5; 7 bases align to TRBD2. The V gene's germline CDR1 is KGHSH and CDR2 LQKENI. The CDR3 covers 14 residues. V trimming: 0 bases; J trimming: 4 bases; junction bases outside the gene matches: 2. The chain's CDR3 is CASSPPGGRETQYF. CDR3 coding DNA: TGTGCCAGCTCACCACCAGGCGGGAGAGAGACCCAGTACTTC. Filled out from reference TRBV18 and TRBJ2-5, the complete variable domain reads NAGVMQNPRHLVRRRGQEARLRCSPMKGHSHVYWYRQLPEEGLKFMVYLQKENIIDESGMPKERFSAEFPKEGPSILRIQQVVRGDSAAYFCASSPPGGRETQYFGPGTRLLVL.

This clonotype was observed a handful of times. V and J are TRBV27 and TRBJ1-5; a possible D gene is TRBD1 (6 bases). The V and J ends lost 2 bases and 2 bases respectively, with 13 bases between them. Germline assignment: CDR1 MNHEY and CDR2 SMNVEV (reference sequence). This CDR3 is built from 16 residues. The CDR3 sequence: CASSLKRGTGNQPQHF. The CDR3 DNA sequence: TGTGCCAGCAGTTTAAAGAGGGGGACTGGCAATCAGCCCCAGCATTTT.

There are many counts of this clonotype. The chain joins TRBV20-1 to TRBJ2-2; D gene unclear. V lost 7 bases, J lost 1 base, and 7 bases lay in between. This CDR3 has 12 residues. Germline CDR1 DFQATT, CDR2 SNEGSKA (reference sequence). CDR3 DNA: TGCAGTGGTGGGCAGAACACCGGGGAGCTGTTTTTT. It codes for CSGGQNTGELFF.

This clonotype was seen at least ten times. The DNA for the CDR3 is TGTGCCAGCAGTTACCGGGGCGGGACAGGCTCAAATCAGCCCCAGCATTTT. It translates to CASSYRGGTGSNQPQHF. The chain couples TRBV6-2 or TRBV6-3 to TRBJ1-5; 8 bases match TRBD1. V lost 2 bases, J lost 4 bases, and 10 bases stayed unmatched. The germline gives CDR1 MNHEY, CDR2 SVGEGT. CDR3 length: 17 amino acids.

This clonotype has a count of ten or more. This sequence joins TRBV7-2 and TRBJ1-1; D possibly corresponds to TRBD1 (5 bases). The CDR3 is 16 amino acids. Trimming cost V 0 bases and J 5 bases, with 16 bases left between them. CDR1 is SGHTA and CDR2 is FQGNSA in the germline V gene. This chain's CDR3 is CASSLAPGMGMTEAFF. The CDR3, as DNA: TGTGCCAGCAGCTTAGCGCCAGGGATGGGTATGACTGAAGCTTTCTTT. Drawing the rest from reference TRBV7-2 and TRBJ1-1, the complete variable domain is GAGVSQSPSNKVTEKGKDVELRCDPISGHTALYWYRQSLGQGLEFLIYFQGNSAPDKSGLPSDRFSAERTGGSVSTLTIQRTQQEDSAVYLCASSLAPGMGMTEAFFGQGTRLTVV.

Ten or more counts support this clonotype. The rearrangement uses TRBV30 and TRBJ2-7, with 8 positions matching TRBD1. The ends lost 4 bases at V and 0 bases at J; junction bases unmatched: 8. Germline-derived CDR1 and CDR2 are GTSNPN and SVGIG (reference sequence). CDR3 length: 15 amino acids. The CDR3 DNA reads TGTGCCTGGACCCCCCGGGACAGGCTCTCCTACGAGCAGTACTTC. It translates to CAWTPRDRLSYEQYF.

Ten or more counts support this clonotype. The V gene is TRBV7-6, the J gene TRBJ1-2; D gene ambiguous. The CDR3 spans 15 residues. Trimming took 3 bases from V and 2 from J, leaving 13 bases between them. Germline-derived CDR1 and CDR2 are SGHVS and FNYEAQ. CDR3 nucleotides: TGTGCCAGCAGCTTGTTGGCAGAACAAAACTATGGCTACACCTTC. Encoded protein: CASSLLAEQNYGYTF.

This clonotype has at least ten counts. The chain combines TRBV30 with TRBJ1-2; weak D call: TRBD1 (5 bases). The CDR3 is 12 residues long. V lost 4 bases to trimming and J lost 2 bases, with 8 bases between them. From germline, CDR1 is GTSNPN and CDR2 SVGIG (reference sequence). The CDR3, as DNA: TGTGCCTGGATGGAGGGGAACTATGGCTACACCTTC. It yields the protein CAWMEGNYGYTF.

The chain joins TRBV29-1 to TRBJ1-1; 7 nucleotides align to TRBD1. The junction had 9 bases not matched to a gene; V was cut back by 4 bases and J by 1 base. Germline V gene sequence: CDR1 SQVTM, CDR2 ANQGSEA. The CDR3 totals 15 residues. The DNA for the CDR3 is TGCAGCGTTGCGGACAGGCTCTCATCGAACACTGAAGCTTTCTTT. The encoded protein is CSVADRLSSNTEAFF. The full variable domain, in which reference TRBV29-1 and TRBJ1-1 provide the parts outside the CDR3, is SAVISQKPSRDICQRGTSLTIQCQVDSQVTMMFWYRQQPGQSLTLIATANQGSEATYESGFVIDKFPISRPNLTFSTLTVSNMSPEDSSIYLCSVADRLSSNTEAFFGQGTRLTVV.

This chain connects TRBV6-5 to TRBJ2-4; a weak D match, TRBD2 (5 bases). This CDR3 region has 15 residues. V lost 5 bases and J 0 bases, leaving 11 bases between the germline ends. Per germline, CDR1 MNHEY and CDR2 SVGAGI. In nucleotides, the CDR3 is TGTGCCAGCAGTCCCCGAGGGTTAGCCAAAAACATTCAGTACTTC. Its translation is CASSPRGLAKNIQYF.

This clonotype has more than one count but fewer than ten. The chain recombines TRBV2 with TRBJ1-4; D is unclear. CDR1 and CDR2 (germline): SNHLY, FYNNEI. Deletions cut 7 bases from V and 8 bases from J, with 17 bases between. The CDR3 covers 14 residues. The CDR3 bases are TGTGCCAGCACCGAGGGCCGGACCAGCGAAAAACTGTTTTTT. It translates to CASTEGRTSEKLFF.

This clonotype has at least ten counts. V and J are TRBV5-1 and TRBJ2-5, with TRBD2 identical over 11 bases. The CDR3 loop spans 14 amino acids. V was clipped by 0 bases and J by 5 bases; unmatched bases: 0. The germline V gene has CDR1 SGHRS and CDR2 YFSETQ. The CDR3 region is CASSLGTSGETQYF. CDR3 DNA sequence: TGCGCCAGCAGCTTGGGGACTAGCGGGGAGACCCAGTACTTC.

This clonotype was observed many times. The V and J genes are TRBV18 and TRBJ2-7, with a possible D match to TRBD1 (5 bases). Germline CDR1 KGHSH, CDR2 LQKENI. The CDR3 extends over 14 amino acids. Deletions cut 3 bases from V and 0 bases from J, with 9 bases between. The CDR3 nucleotides read TGTGCCAGCTCACCGACAGCGACCTCCTACGAGCAGTACTTC. Its protein product is CASSPTATSYEQYF.

This clonotype came up many times. V and J are TRBV7-2 and TRBJ2-2; no reliable D call. The CDR3 is 13 amino acids. V dropped 5 bases and J dropped 6 bases, with 10 bases sitting between them. Germline-derived CDR1 and CDR2 are SGHTA and FQGNSA. The CDR3 DNA sequence: TGTGCCAGCAGCCTTTCTCCTTCCGGGGAGCTGTTTTTT. It encodes CASSLSPSGELFF.

Worth noting for this clonotype: Given a much more abundant clone one base away, this may be a read error. The chain recombines TRBV2 with TRBJ1-2, with unresolved D. Germline V gene lookup returns CDR1 SNHLY and CDR2 FYNNEI. This CDR3 comprises 13 residues. CDR3 in amino acids: CVSSASKAGGYTF. CDR3 DNA sequence: TGTGTCAGCAGTGCTTCTAAAGCGGGTGGCTACACCTTC.

The sample holds many counts of this clonotype. V usage is TRBV6-2 or TRBV6-3 and J usage is TRBJ2-2, with D possibly matching TRBD2 (6 bases). The CDR3 contains 14 residues. V was pared by 6 bases and J by 3 bases, with 11 bases between. Germline V gene lookup returns CDR1 MNHEY and CDR2 SVGEGT. Here the CDR3 DNA reads TGTGCCAGCAGGGGGCCGGGGGACACCGGGGAGCTGTTTTTT. Translated: CASRGPGDTGELFF.

This clonotype was picked up many times. The genes are TRBV28 and TRBJ1-3; D unclear. Trimming stripped 6 bases from V and 0 bases from J, with 12 bases between. The CDR3 is made up of 15 amino acids. CDR1 is MDHEN and CDR2 is SYDVKM in the germline V gene. The CDR3 sequence is CASSLEQRSGNTIYF. The DNA for the CDR3 is TGTGCCAGCAGCCTCGAACAGCGCTCTGGAAACACCATATATTTT.